The text below deals with one T cell receptor (beta chain). The table came from immunoSEQ multiplex PCR; TCRdb's copy has only in-frame clones and leaves some out. The sample holds some 290,000 clones; 85% to 95% are singletons and the top ten take almost 4%. J gave up 2 bases and V 1 base, and 1 base lay outside the gene matches. Germline assignment: CDR1 SEHNR and CDR2 FQNEAQ (reference sequence). The CDR3 runs 14 residues. The data belong to a study of blood T cell repertoires in COVID-19. This receptor was taken from a woman aged 25 to 39 who had been exposed to COVID-19. The chain links TRBV7-9 to TRBJ2-5; 7 bases are a match to TRBD2. Source material: PBMCs or T cells enriched from blood (not recorded which). The CDR3 sequence is CASSLGGGQETQYF. The CDR3 DNA is TGTGCCAGCAGCTTAGGGGGAGGGCAAGAGACCCAGTACTTC. Using reference TRBV7-9 and TRBJ2-5 for the parts outside the CDR3, the full variable domain is DTGVSQNPRHKITKRGQNVTFRCDPISEHNRLYWYRQTLGQGPEFLTYFQNEAQLEKSRLLSDRFSAERPKGSFSTLEIQRTEQGDSAMYLCASSLGGGQETQYFGPGTRLLVL.